Shown below are 29 T cell receptor beta chains from a single sample sequenced in a study of OX40 agonist ivuxolimab in advanced cancers. Data came from immunoSEQ multiplex PCR; TCRdb stores just in-frame clones and leaves some out. The sample shows 15,000 to 20,000 clones, 65% to 85% of them seen only once. The source material was CD4+ or CD8+ T cells sorted from blood, sampled in a trial of the OX40 agonist ivuxolimab. The receptors stem from an adult with an advanced solid tumor such as melanoma, head and neck, liver or kidney cancer.

This clone was picked up a small number of times. The chain has TRBV6-6 and TRBJ1-5; 8 positions agree with TRBD1. CDR3 size: 13 residues. V lost 8 bases to trimming and J lost 4 bases; unmatched junction nucleotides: 4. CDR1 and CDR2 (germline): MNHNY, SVGAGI (reference sequence). The DNA for the CDR3 is TGTGCCAGCTCCAGGGGGCAGAATCAGCCCCAGCATTTT. Translating it yields CASSRGQNQPQHF.

V is TRBV5-1 and J is TRBJ2-6; D gene unclear. CDR1 SGHRS and CDR2 YFSETQ come from the germline V gene. V shed 5 bases and J shed 0 bases, with 9 bases lying between them. The CDR3 is made up of 15 amino acids. CDR3 sequence: CASSQARSGANVLTF. The CDR3, as DNA: TGCGCCAGCAGTCAAGCCCGCTCTGGGGCCAACGTCCTGACTTTC.

The chain employs TRBV7-2 and TRBJ2-7, with D tentatively TRBD1 (5 bases). The length of the CDR3 is 13 residues. Germline V gives CDR1 SGHTA, CDR2 FQGNSA. V was clipped by 1 base and J by 9 bases, with 13 bases between them. In DNA form, the CDR3 reads TGTGCCAGCAGCTTAGATCGGCAGGGAAGGCAGTACTTC. It yields the protein CASSLDRQGRQYF.

The chain has TRBV5-1 and TRBJ2-7; TRBD2 is a possible D gene (6 bases). V was clipped by 0 bases and J by 5 bases, with 12 bases between them. This CDR3 contains 14 residues. The germline gives CDR1 SGHRS, CDR2 YFSETQ. Written as DNA, the CDR3 is TGCGCCAGCAGCTTGGTAGCGGAAGGGAACGAGCAGTACTTC. As protein: CASSLVAEGNEQYF. Full variable domain (rest looked up from reference TRBV5-1 and TRBJ2-7): KAGVTQTPRYLIKTRGQQVTLSCSPISGHRSVSWYQQTPGQGLQFLFEYFSETQRNKGNFPGRFSGRQFSNSRSEMNVSTLELGDSALYLCASSLVAEGNEQYFGPGTRLTVT.

V gene TRBV9 combines with J gene TRBJ2-5, with 8 bases that match TRBD2. The CDR3 has 13 residues. Germline trimming cut 4 bases from V and 4 bases from J; bases unmatched to any gene: 3. Germline V gives CDR1 SGDLS, CDR2 YYNGEE. The CDR3 sequence: CASSPAGVETQYF. The CDR3 DNA is TGTGCCAGCAGCCCAGCGGGAGTAGAGACCCAGTACTTC.

The chain has TRBV9 and TRBJ2-5, with 9 bases fitting TRBD2. The ends lost 4 bases at V and 11 bases at J; junction bases unmatched: 15. CDR3 length equals 15 residues. Germline CDR1 is SGDLS and CDR2 is YYNGEE. CDR3 region: CASSSTSGSPTRQYF. The CDR3, as DNA: TGTGCCAGCAGCTCGACTAGCGGTTCCCCTACGAGGCAGTACTTC.

The chain combines TRBV2 with TRBJ2-4, with 7 bases that match TRBD2. Germline V lookup: CDR1 SNHLY, CDR2 FYNNEI. The CDR3 length is 15 residues. With V trimmed by 6 bases and J by 8 bases, 13 bases remained unmatched. The DNA for the CDR3 is TGTGCCAGCAGAGAGAAGAGCGGGATCCCCGACATTCAGTACTTC. It encodes CASREKSGIPDIQYF.

V usage is TRBV5-6 and J usage is TRBJ2-1; 8 bases fit TRBD2. In germline, CDR1 is SGHDT, CDR2 YYEEEE. The J segment lost 4 bases and the V segment lost 1 base, leaving 4 bases of the junction unmatched. The length of the CDR3 is 15 residues. The CDR3 loop reads CASSLLSGSYNEQFF. The CDR3 DNA sequence: TGTGCCAGCAGCTTGTTAAGCGGGAGTTACAATGAGCAGTTCTTC.

V is TRBV27 and J is TRBJ2-4; TRBD2 is a possible D gene (6 bases). The CDR3 contains 15 residues. Germline loops: CDR1 MNHEY, CDR2 SMNVEV (reference sequence). Trimming left V 8 bases short and J 1 base short, with 15 bases between. The CDR3 loop is CASALRGRAKNIQYF. In nucleotides, the CDR3 is TGTGCCAGCGCCCTCCGGGGGAGGGCCAAAAACATTCAGTACTTC.

The chain employs TRBV7-9 and TRBJ2-3; 7 nucleotides line up with TRBD1. After removal of 5 bases from V and 0 bases from J, the junction contained 5 bases not matched to a gene. Germline CDR1 SEHNR, CDR2 FQNEAQ (reference sequence). The CDR3 consists of 15 residues. CDR3 sequence: CASSPGQSSTDTQYF. CDR3 coding DNA: TGTGCCAGCAGCCCGGGACAGAGTAGCACAGATACGCAGTATTTT. Drawing the rest from reference TRBV7-9 and TRBJ2-3, the complete variable domain is DTGVSQNPRHKITKRGQNVTFRCDPISEHNRLYWYRQTLGQGPEFLTYFQNEAQLEKSRLLSDRFSAERPKGSFSTLEIQRTEQGDSAMYLCASSPGQSSTDTQYFGPGTRLTVL.

The chain couples TRBV18 to TRBJ2-1; D may be TRBD2 (5 bases). The germline CDR1 and CDR2 sequences are KGHSH and LQKENI. The V and J ends lost 0 bases and 0 bases respectively, with 9 bases between them. CDR3 size: 16 residues. This CDR3 is CASSPPNSGSYNEQFF. The CDR3 region has the DNA TGTGCCAGCTCACCACCGAACAGCGGCTCCTACAATGAGCAGTTCTTC.

The gene calls are TRBV6-5 and TRBJ1-4; 7 bases match TRBD1. CDR3 size: 16 residues. V trimming: 4 bases; J trimming: 0 bases; junction bases outside the gene matches: 5. Germline CDR1 and CDR2: MNHEY and SVGAGI. The CDR3 DNA reads as TGTGCCAGCAGTTCGGGACAGAGAGCAACTAATGAAAAACTGTTTTTT. Protein: CASSSGQRATNEKLFF.

The V call is TRBV29-1, the J call TRBJ2-7; 10 bases line up with TRBD1. This CDR3 spans 13 amino acids. V gave up 6 bases and J gave up 4 bases; unmatched junction bases: 6. Germline V gene lookup returns CDR1 SQVTM and CDR2 ANQGSEA. The CDR3: CSVAGQGGYEQYF. CDR3 DNA sequence: TGCAGCGTCGCTGGACAGGGGGGTTACGAGCAGTACTTC.

This chain uses TRBV21-1 with TRBJ2-7; the D segment call TRBD1 is taken from the table without a DNA check. TRBV21-1 is flagged as a pseudogene. This CDR3 spans 13 amino acids. The CDR3 reads CASSMGQDYEQYF. CDR3 in DNA: TGTGCCAGCAGCATGGGACAGGACTACGAGCAGTACTTC.

V and J are TRBV29-1 and TRBJ2-7; D remains ambiguous. Germline assignment: CDR1 SQVTM and CDR2 ANQGSEA. The CDR3 runs 11 residues. V was cut by 4 bases and J by 6 bases, with 10 bases left in between. CDR3 nucleotides: TGCAGCGTTGCTCTAGGGCTCGAGCAGTACTTC. Translation gives CSVALGLEQYF.

The rearrangement links TRBV20-1 to TRBJ1-1, with D unclear. Germline loops: CDR1 DFQATT, CDR2 SNEGSKA (reference sequence). V was trimmed by 4 bases and J by 6 bases, leaving 9 bases between them. This CDR3 spans 11 amino acids. The CDR3 is CSANPGPEAFF. The DNA of the CDR3 is TGCAGTGCTAACCCAGGTCCTGAAGCTTTCTTT.

This sequence joins TRBV19 and TRBJ2-2; the D is unclear. Trimming took 5 bases from V and 7 from J, leaving 11 bases between them. The CDR3 has 13 residues. CDR1 is LNHDA and CDR2 is SQIVND in the germline V gene (reference sequence). Written as DNA, the CDR3 is TGTGCCAGTAGTGTCACATGGGGCGGGGAGCTGTTTTTT. It codes for CASSVTWGGELFF.

V gene TRBV27 combines with J gene TRBJ1-5; 8 nucleotides align to TRBD1. V dropped 3 bases and J dropped 6; count of bases not matched to a gene: 4. The CDR3 length is 14 residues. Germline V gives CDR1 MNHEY, CDR2 SMNVEV (reference sequence). The chain's CDR3 is CASSLGQGAQPQHF. CDR3 DNA sequence: TGTGCCAGCAGTTTGGGGCAGGGGGCTCAGCCCCAGCATTTT.

CDR3 in DNA: TGTGCCAGCAGCCAAGATGTAACCGGGGTCGGTCAGCCCCAGCATTTT. Its translation is CASSQDVTGVGQPQHF. The chain is built from TRBV4-2 and TRBJ1-5; no firm D call. CDR3 length: 16 residues. The V gene lost 0 bases and the J gene lost 6 bases, with 15 bases spanning the gap. CDR1 and CDR2 from the germline V gene are LGHNA and YNFKEQ.

V and J are TRBV29-1 and TRBJ1-2; D uncertain. With 5 bases removed from V and 5 bases from J, the gap between germline ends came to 15 bases. The CDR3 covers 13 residues. The germline V gene has CDR1 SQVTM and CDR2 ANQGSEA. CDR3 protein: CSVLPSLGYGYTF. The CDR3 nucleotides read TGCAGCGTTTTGCCCTCTTTAGGTTATGGCTACACCTTC.

This clone was seen only a few times. The chain employs TRBV18 and TRBJ1-3; weak D call: TRBD1 (5 bases). CDR3 length: 18 residues. Germline lookup yields CDR1 KGHSH and CDR2 LQKENI. V was cut by 3 bases and J by 0 bases, with 18 bases left in between. The DNA for the CDR3 is TGTGCCAGCTCACCCGCGCAGGGCTCCGGGTACTCTGGAAACACCATATATTTT. Its translation: CASSPAQGSGYSGNTIYF.

V gene TRBV19 combines with J gene TRBJ2-7, with 11 bases matching TRBD2. The germline V gene encodes CDR1 LNHDA and CDR2 SQIVND (reference sequence). V gave up 10 bases and J gave up 2 bases; unmatched junction bases: 7. This CDR3 has 14 residues. The CDR3 is CATLAGAGPYEQYF. The CDR3 DNA sequence: TGTGCCACACTAGCGGGAGCCGGTCCCTACGAGCAGTACTTC.

The genes are TRBV10-2 and TRBJ2-7; D perhaps matches TRBD2 (6 bases). Trimming left V 7 bases short and J 4 bases short, with 14 bases between. Germline assignment: CDR1 WSHSY and CDR2 SAAADI. This CDR3 is built from 13 residues. CDR3 nucleotides: TGCGCCAGCAATCCGGGACTCAATTACGAGCAGTACTTC. This sequence encodes CASNPGLNYEQYF.

This chain uses TRBV2 with TRBJ2-7; D ambiguous. The V gene's germline CDR1 is SNHLY and CDR2 FYNNEI. V was cut by 9 bases and J by 0 bases, with 15 bases left in between. This CDR3 spans 14 amino acids. CDR3 loop: CARSKEGNSYEQYF. DNA of the CDR3: TGTGCCAGATCGAAGGAAGGGAACTCCTACGAGCAGTACTTC.

This chain connects TRBV30 to TRBJ1-4; TRBD1 agrees at 7 bases. CDR1 is GTSNPN, CDR2 SVGIG, per germline (reference sequence). Germline trimming cut 3 bases from V and 7 bases from J; bases unmatched to any gene: 5. The CDR3 consists of 13 residues. The CDR3 sequence: CAWRGAGGEKLFF. The CDR3 nucleotides are TGTGCCTGGAGGGGGGCAGGGGGTGAAAAACTGTTTTTT.

The chain combines TRBV5-5 with TRBJ2-5; 8 bases map to TRBD2. The CDR3 runs 15 residues. The germline CDR1 and CDR2 sequences are SGHKS and YYEKEE (reference sequence). V shed 0 bases, J shed 5 bases, and the junction held 6 bases outside the gene matches. The CDR3 is CASSLVAGGTETQYF. The CDR3 DNA sequence: TGTGCCAGCAGCTTGGTGGCGGGAGGTACGGAGACCCAGTACTTC.

This chain joins TRBV9 and TRBJ2-3; D not certain. The germline V gene has CDR1 SGDLS and CDR2 YYNGEE. The length of the CDR3 is 14 residues. V lost 2 bases and J lost 4, with 11 bases in between. This CDR3 reads CASSVGPEADTQYF. The CDR3 nucleotides are TGTGCCAGCAGCGTTGGCCCTGAGGCAGATACGCAGTATTTT.

The chain couples TRBV5-4 to TRBJ2-1, with 12 nucleotides matching TRBD2. J gave up 9 bases and V 0 bases, and 10 bases lay outside the gene matches. CDR1 is SGHNT, CDR2 YYREEE, per germline (reference sequence). This CDR3 has 17 amino acids. The DNA of the CDR3 is TGTGCCAGCAGCTTGGCGAGACTAGCGGGAGCTCTCAGTGAGCAGTTCTTC. Amino acid sequence: CASSLARLAGALSEQFF.

V is TRBV14 and J is TRBJ2-5, with D perhaps TRBD1 (5 bases). Deletions cut 1 base from V and 2 bases from J, with 14 bases between. The CDR3 totals 16 residues. Germline V lookup: CDR1 SGHDN, CDR2 FVKESK. The CDR3 sequence is CASSQGQGSFQETQYF. CDR3 coding DNA: TGTGCCAGCAGCCAAGGGCAGGGATCCTTTCAAGAGACCCAGTACTTC.